The rows below give T cell receptor beta chains drawn from one sample of a study of T cell repertoires in ileal Crohn's disease. Method: immunoSEQ multiplex PCR; TCRdb's copy keeps in-frame clones and lacks some. Of approximately 12,000 clones listed, about four fifths are singletons. Sequenced material: ileal tissue. These receptors all come from an adult with Crohn's disease. The CDR3 runs from the conserved cysteine through the conserved F or W. Each record gives: clone size, D gene, V gene, J gene, CDR3 DNA, CDR3 protein. The D gene is left open where the match is weak. Some rows have no size entry. The others give once, few or many, or a class for an expanded clone.

abundance: -
d_gene: -
v_gene: TRBV14
j_gene: TRBJ1-1
CDR3nt: TGTGCCAGCAGCCGGACAGCCCCTTCAAAAGAAGCTTTCTTT
CDR3aa: CASSRTAPSKEAFF

abundance: -
d_gene: TRBD1
v_gene: TRBV4-3
j_gene: TRBJ1-1
CDR3nt: TGCGCCAGCAGCCGCATACAGGGGGCCGGGACTGAAGCTTTCTTT
CDR3aa: CASSRIQGAGTEAFF

abundance: -
d_gene: -
v_gene: TRBV2
j_gene: TRBJ1-2
CDR3nt: TGTGCCAGCAGAGGGGACTCCAACTATGGCTACACCTTC
CDR3aa: CASRGDSNYGYTF

abundance: -
d_gene: -
v_gene: TRBV10-1
j_gene: TRBJ1-6
CDR3nt: TGCGCCAGCAGTTGGGACATTAATTCACCCCTCCACTTT
CDR3aa: CASSWDINSPLHF

abundance: -
d_gene: -
v_gene: TRBV28
j_gene: TRBJ1-2
CDR3nt: TGTGCCAGCAGTTTATATACTAATCCCGCAGGGTCAAGGGATGGCTACACCTTC
CDR3aa: CASSLYTNPAGSRDGYTF

abundance: -
d_gene: -
v_gene: TRBV9
j_gene: TRBJ1-1
CDR3nt: TGTGCCAGCAGCGTAGGGGGCAGAAGGAACACTGAAGCTTTCTTT
CDR3aa: CASSVGGRRNTEAFF

abundance: -
d_gene: TRBD2
v_gene: TRBV7-8
j_gene: TRBJ2-7
CDR3nt: TGTGCCAGCAGTCTCGGGACTAGCGGGGGATCCTACGAGCAGTACTTC
CDR3aa: CASSLGTSGGSYEQYF

abundance: -
d_gene: -
v_gene: TRBV10-3
j_gene: TRBJ2-5
CDR3nt: TGTGCCATCAGTGGTGATTCCCGGGAACAAGAGACCCAGTACTTC
CDR3aa: CAISGDSREQETQYF

abundance: -
d_gene: TRBD1
v_gene: TRBV7-7
j_gene: TRBJ2-5
CDR3nt: TGTGCTAGCAGCTCAGACAGGGGGGGAGAGACCCAGTACTTC
CDR3aa: CASSSDRGGETQYF

abundance: few
d_gene: -
v_gene: TRBV10-1
j_gene: TRBJ2-5
CDR3nt: TGCGCCAGCAGTCCCTCGGGAAGAGCAGAGACCCAGTACTTC
CDR3aa: CASSPSGRAETQYF

abundance: -
d_gene: -
v_gene: TRBV11-1
j_gene: TRBJ2-2
CDR3nt: TGTGCCAGCAGCCCGCCAACTAGAGCCGACCTCACCGGGGAGCTGTTTTTT
CDR3aa: CASSPPTRADLTGELFF

abundance: -
d_gene: -
v_gene: TRBV10-3
j_gene: TRBJ2-7
CDR3nt: TGTGCCATCAGTGTGCGCGGGGCCTCCTACGAGCAGTACTTC
CDR3aa: CAISVRGASYEQYF

abundance: -
d_gene: -
v_gene: TRBV5-1
j_gene: TRBJ1-4
CDR3nt: TGCGCCAGCAGCGAAGCTGGGGTAGGAGCGGGAAAACTGTTTTTT
CDR3aa: CASSEAGVGAGKLFF

abundance: -
d_gene: -
v_gene: TRBV5-1
j_gene: TRBJ1-1
CDR3nt: TGCGCCAGCAGCTTGGTGCAGGGAAGGGACACTGAAGCTTTCTTT
CDR3aa: CASSLVQGRDTEAFF

abundance: -
d_gene: TRBD1
v_gene: TRBV7-2
j_gene: TRBJ1-2
CDR3nt: TGTGCCAGCAGCCCGGGACAGGGTACGGGCTACACCTTC
CDR3aa: CASSPGQGTGYTF

abundance: -
d_gene: TRBD1
v_gene: TRBV19
j_gene: TRBJ1-2
CDR3nt: TGTGCCAGTAGTACAGGGGGCCCAGTCTATGGCTACACCTTC
CDR3aa: CASSTGGPVYGYTF

abundance: -
d_gene: -
v_gene: TRBV29-1
j_gene: TRBJ1-4
CDR3nt: TGCAGCGTTGAAGCAAGCGCGGCAGATGAAAAACTGTTTTTT
CDR3aa: CSVEASAADEKLFF

abundance: -
d_gene: TRBD2
v_gene: TRBV10-3
j_gene: TRBJ2-5
CDR3nt: TGTGCCATCAGTGGCGGGAGTACTACCCAAGAGACCCAGTACTTC
CDR3aa: CAISGGSTTQETQYF

abundance: -
d_gene: -
v_gene: TRBV29-1
j_gene: TRBJ2-7
CDR3nt: TGCAGCGTTTTTGTAGGCGGCGAGCAGTACTTC
CDR3aa: CSVFVGGEQYF

abundance: -
d_gene: -
v_gene: TRBV27
j_gene: TRBJ1-1
CDR3nt: TGTGCCAGCAGTTTTCAGAGAGGGAAGGTTGAAGCTTTCTTT
CDR3aa: CASSFQRGKVEAFF

abundance: -
d_gene: -
v_gene: TRBV4-2
j_gene: TRBJ1-2
CDR3nt: TGTGCCAGCAGCCAAGCAGACAGTTTTTTCTATGGCTACACCTTC
CDR3aa: CASSQADSFFYGYTF

abundance: -
d_gene: -
v_gene: TRBV12-1
j_gene: TRBJ1-5
CDR3nt: TGTGCCAGCAGCTGGGGGACAGGGAAAAACAATCAGCCCCAGCATTTT
CDR3aa: CASSWGTGKNNQPQHF

abundance: -
d_gene: -
v_gene: TRBV29-1
j_gene: TRBJ2-5
CDR3nt: TGCAGCGTTGGGAAACAGGGAAACATGGAGACCCAGTACTTC
CDR3aa: CSVGKQGNMETQYF

abundance: once
d_gene: TRBD2
v_gene: TRBV10-2
j_gene: TRBJ2-7
CDR3nt: TGCGCCAGCAGAAACACGAGCGGGGGGGCCTACGAGCAGTACTTC
CDR3aa: CASRNTSGGAYEQYF

abundance: -
d_gene: -
v_gene: TRBV7-9
j_gene: TRBJ2-7
CDR3nt: TGTGCCAGCAGCCGAGGACTCTTTAGGGCCTACGAGCAGTACTTC
CDR3aa: CASSRGLFRAYEQYF

abundance: -
d_gene: -
v_gene: TRBV2
j_gene: TRBJ1-6
CDR3nt: TGTGCCAGCAGTTGGACAGTGGGAAATTCACCCCTCCACTTT
CDR3aa: CASSWTVGNSPLHF

abundance: -
d_gene: -
v_gene: TRBV6-5
j_gene: TRBJ1-2
CDR3nt: TGTGCCAGCAGCATGGGGGCAAACTATGGCTACACCTTC
CDR3aa: CASSMGANYGYTF

abundance: -
d_gene: TRBD1
v_gene: TRBV28
j_gene: TRBJ1-1
CDR3nt: TGTGCCAGCAGTCCGACAGGGGGGGGTAACACTGAAGCTTTCTTT
CDR3aa: CASSPTGGGNTEAFF

abundance: -
d_gene: -
v_gene: TRBV6-5
j_gene: TRBJ2-1
CDR3nt: TGTGCCACCCGGGGGGCCGTCTACAATGAGCAGTTCTTC
CDR3aa: CATRGAVYNEQFF

abundance: few
d_gene: -
v_gene: TRBV7-9
j_gene: TRBJ1-2
CDR3nt: TGTGCCAGCAGCTCATCAGCGTTCTATGGCTACACCTTC
CDR3aa: CASSSSAFYGYTF

abundance: -
d_gene: TRBD1
v_gene: TRBV18
j_gene: TRBJ1-1
CDR3nt: TGTGCCAGCTCAACGGACAGGACCCCGCGAGCTTTCTTT
CDR3aa: CASSTDRTPRAFF

abundance: -
d_gene: TRBD2
v_gene: TRBV5-8
j_gene: TRBJ2-2
CDR3nt: TGTGCCAGCAGCAAAACCGGCGGGGGGGTGAACACCGGGGAGCTGTTTTTT
CDR3aa: CASSKTGGGVNTGELFF

abundance: -
d_gene: -
v_gene: TRBV7-3
j_gene: TRBJ2-2
CDR3nt: TGTGCCAGCAGCTTAATAGGCACAGGGCAAAGCACCGGGGAGCTGTTTTTT
CDR3aa: CASSLIGTGQSTGELFF

abundance: -
d_gene: -
v_gene: TRBV19
j_gene: TRBJ1-5
CDR3nt: TGTGCCAGTAGTGATATGTCTCGGCAGCCCCAGCATTTT
CDR3aa: CASSDMSRQPQHF

abundance: medium-sized
d_gene: TRBD1
v_gene: TRBV19
j_gene: TRBJ1-1
CDR3nt: TGTGCCAGTAGTTTCCCGACAGGGGGCACTGAAGCTTTCTTT
CDR3aa: CASSFPTGGTEAFF

abundance: medium-sized
d_gene: TRBD1
v_gene: TRBV18
j_gene: TRBJ1-1
CDR3nt: TGTGCCAGCTCACCGACACAGGGGATCATGAACACTGAAGCTTTCTTT
CDR3aa: CASSPTQGIMNTEAFF

abundance: -
d_gene: TRBD1
v_gene: TRBV11-2
j_gene: TRBJ1-1
CDR3nt: TGTGCCAGCAGCCTTGACAGGGGGGCTGAAGCTTTCTTT
CDR3aa: CASSLDRGAEAFF

abundance: -
d_gene: TRBD1
v_gene: TRBV7-9
j_gene: TRBJ1-2
CDR3nt: TGTGCCAGCAGCTTAGGGACAGGGGATGGCTACACCTTC
CDR3aa: CASSLGTGDGYTF

abundance: -
d_gene: TRBD1
v_gene: TRBV12-5
j_gene: TRBJ1-5
CDR3nt: TGTGCTAGTGGTTTGGGACAGGGGGACAAGCCCCAGCATTTT
CDR3aa: CASGLGQGDKPQHF

abundance: -
d_gene: TRBD1
v_gene: TRBV28
j_gene: TRBJ1-6
CDR3nt: TGTGCCAGCAGTCCCCCGGACAGGGACTATAATTCACCCCTCCACTTT
CDR3aa: CASSPPDRDYNSPLHF